A selection of T cell receptor beta chains follows, all from one sample in a study of vaccination effects on CD4 cells after COVID-19. These TCRs' antigens remain unknown. Sequencing used immunoSEQ multiplex PCR; TCRdb keeps in-frame clones, though not all of them. The table shows tens of thousands of clones, with about 78% occurring only once. The sequencing here drew on CD4+ T cells from PBMCs cultured with HCoV-NL63 spike peptides, taken before COVID-19 vaccination. The receptor set was obtained from a human donor who had a prior SARS-CoV-2 infection. Both conserved end residues are part of each CDR3. The D gene is left open where the match is weak. Size values are once, few and many counts, or a class for expanded clones, and some rows have none.

d_call: -; j_call: TRBJ1-2; clone_size: few; v_call: TRBV3-1/TRBV3-2; cdr3_aa: CASSARRTANLYGYTF; cdr3_nt: TGTGCCAGCAGCGCGCGCAGGACAGCCAACCTCTATGGCTACACCTTC
d_call: TRBD2; j_call: TRBJ2-3; clone_size: -; v_call: TRBV10-3; cdr3_aa: CAISLAGGSRYTDTQYF; cdr3_nt: TGTGCCATCAGCCTAGCGGGAGGATCAAGATACACAGATACGCAGTATTTT
d_call: TRBD2; j_call: TRBJ2-1; clone_size: -; v_call: TRBV20-1; cdr3_aa: CSASMASGYNEQFF; cdr3_nt: TGCAGTGCTAGTATGGCTAGCGGTTACAATGAGCAGTTCTTC
d_call: -; j_call: TRBJ2-2; clone_size: -; v_call: TRBV21-1; cdr3_aa: CASRDRGRNTGELFF; cdr3_nt: TGTGCCAGCAGGGACAGGGGGCGCAACACCGGGGAGCTGTTTTTT
d_call: TRBD1; j_call: TRBJ1-6; clone_size: few; v_call: TRBV6-5; cdr3_aa: CASRTGTENSPLHF; cdr3_nt: TGTGCCAGCAGGACCGGGACAGAGAATTCACCCCTCCACTTT
d_call: -; j_call: TRBJ2-5; clone_size: -; v_call: TRBV5-4; cdr3_aa: CASSLYKFGEETQYF; cdr3_nt: TGTGCCAGCAGCTTGTATAAGTTCGGGGAAGAGACCCAGTACTTC
d_call: -; j_call: TRBJ2-3; clone_size: few; v_call: TRBV3-1/TRBV3-2; cdr3_aa: CASSQGSRGIDTQYF; cdr3_nt: TGTGCCAGCAGCCAAGGTAGTCGGGGAATAGATACGCAGTATTTT
d_call: -; j_call: TRBJ1-2; clone_size: -; v_call: TRBV7-2; cdr3_aa: CASSLAEGYGYTF; cdr3_nt: TGTGCCAGCAGCTTAGCCGAAGGGTATGGCTACACCTTC
d_call: -; j_call: TRBJ2-1; clone_size: -; v_call: TRBV28; cdr3_aa: CASSSPTMANEQFF; cdr3_nt: TGTGCCAGCAGTTCCCCTACCATGGCCAATGAGCAGTTCTTC
d_call: -; j_call: TRBJ2-5; clone_size: -; v_call: TRBV19; cdr3_aa: CASSMVRAQETQYF; cdr3_nt: TGTGCCAGTAGTATGGTCAGAGCCCAAGAGACCCAGTACTTC
d_call: -; j_call: TRBJ1-1; clone_size: -; v_call: TRBV5-1; cdr3_aa: CASSSGTVGEAFF; cdr3_nt: TGCGCCAGCAGCTCCGGGACCGTCGGAGAAGCTTTCTTT
d_call: -; j_call: TRBJ2-3; clone_size: -; v_call: TRBV7-2; cdr3_aa: CASSFYDTQYF; cdr3_nt: TGTGCCAGCAGCTTTTATGATACGCAGTATTTT
d_call: -; j_call: TRBJ2-5; clone_size: once; v_call: TRBV5-1; cdr3_aa: CASSPGQLGETQYF; cdr3_nt: TGCGCCAGCAGCCCGGGACAACTGGGAGAGACCCAGTACTTC
d_call: -; j_call: TRBJ2-3; clone_size: -; v_call: TRBV11-2; cdr3_aa: CASSFEGADTQYF; cdr3_nt: TGTGCCAGCAGCTTTGAGGGCGCAGATACGCAGTATTTT
d_call: -; j_call: TRBJ2-2; clone_size: -; v_call: TRBV7-8; cdr3_aa: CASSPPRRSNTGELFF; cdr3_nt: TGTGCCAGCAGCCCCCCCCGACGATCGAACACCGGGGAGCTGTTTTTT
d_call: -; j_call: TRBJ2-7; clone_size: -; v_call: TRBV30; cdr3_aa: CAWGSLGSTYF; cdr3_nt: TGTGCCTGGGGGTCCTTGGGTTCCACGTACTTC
d_call: TRBD2; j_call: TRBJ2-5; clone_size: -; v_call: TRBV5-6; cdr3_aa: CASSLGASGQETQYF; cdr3_nt: TGTGCCAGCAGCTTGGGTGCTAGCGGGCAAGAGACCCAGTACTTC
d_call: TRBD1; j_call: TRBJ1-2; clone_size: -; v_call: TRBV9; cdr3_aa: CASSPRTGTNYGYTF; cdr3_nt: TGTGCCAGCAGCCCGAGGACAGGAACCAACTATGGCTACACCTTC
d_call: -; j_call: TRBJ1-3; clone_size: -; v_call: TRBV9; cdr3_aa: CASSTTVAGNTIYF; cdr3_nt: TGTGCCAGCAGCACAACAGTTGCGGGAAACACCATATATTTT
d_call: -; j_call: TRBJ2-7; clone_size: -; v_call: TRBV6-1; cdr3_aa: CASSVGSGGGNYNEQYF; cdr3_nt: TGTGCCAGCAGTGTAGGGTCAGGAGGGGGCAATTATAACGAGCAGTACTTC
d_call: -; j_call: TRBJ2-6; clone_size: -; v_call: TRBV5-8; cdr3_aa: CASSGRGMGANVLTF; cdr3_nt: TGTGCCAGCAGCGGACGGGGGATGGGGGCCAACGTCCTGACTTTC
d_call: TRBD2; j_call: TRBJ2-1; clone_size: few; v_call: TRBV6-1; cdr3_aa: CASSELAGGPNEQFF; cdr3_nt: TGTGCCAGCAGTGAACTAGCGGGGGGGCCCAATGAGCAGTTCTTC
d_call: -; j_call: TRBJ1-2; clone_size: -; v_call: TRBV5-4; cdr3_aa: CASSLKQGISYGYTF; cdr3_nt: TGTGCCAGCAGCTTGAAGCAGGGGATCAGCTATGGCTACACCTTC
d_call: -; j_call: TRBJ2-1; clone_size: -; v_call: TRBV7-9; cdr3_aa: CASTRTDSYNEQFF; cdr3_nt: TGTGCCAGCACCCGGACGGATTCCTACAATGAGCAGTTCTTC
d_call: TRBD2; j_call: TRBJ2-1; clone_size: -; v_call: TRBV27; cdr3_aa: CASRPTLLAGGRDEQFF; cdr3_nt: TGTGCCAGCAGACCTACCCTCCTAGCGGGAGGGCGGGATGAGCAGTTCTTC
d_call: -; j_call: TRBJ2-3; clone_size: -; v_call: TRBV9; cdr3_aa: CASSVTPSTDTQYF; cdr3_nt: TGTGCCAGCAGCGTGACACCTAGCACAGATACGCAGTATTTT
d_call: -; j_call: TRBJ2-6; clone_size: -; v_call: TRBV19; cdr3_aa: CASSTGRPHSGANVLTF; cdr3_nt: TGTGCCAGTAGTACCGGCAGGCCTCACTCTGGGGCCAACGTCCTGACTTTC
d_call: -; j_call: TRBJ2-5; clone_size: -; v_call: TRBV9; cdr3_aa: CASSGPSQETQYF; cdr3_nt: TGTGCCAGCAGCGGACCTAGCCAAGAGACCCAGTACTTC
d_call: TRBD2; j_call: TRBJ2-6; clone_size: -; v_call: TRBV7-9; cdr3_aa: CASSGEGAGANVLTF; cdr3_nt: TGTGCCAGCAGCGGGGAGGGCGCTGGGGCCAACGTCCTGACTTTC
d_call: -; j_call: TRBJ1-3; clone_size: -; v_call: TRBV6-5; cdr3_aa: CASSPHAEGNTIYF; cdr3_nt: TGTGCCAGCAGTCCCCACGCGGAGGGAAACACCATATATTTT
d_call: TRBD1; j_call: TRBJ1-4; clone_size: -; v_call: TRBV6-1; cdr3_aa: CASSQGQLEKLFF; cdr3_nt: TGTGCCAGCAGTCAGGGACAGCTTGAAAAACTGTTTTTT
d_call: -; j_call: TRBJ2-5; clone_size: once; v_call: TRBV20-1; cdr3_aa: CSASGETQYF; cdr3_nt: TGCAGTGCTAGCGGGGAGACCCAGTACTTC
d_call: TRBD2; j_call: TRBJ2-1; clone_size: once; v_call: TRBV4-3; cdr3_aa: CASSRRTSGVYNEQFF; cdr3_nt: TGCGCCAGCAGCCGCCGGACTAGCGGGGTTTACAATGAGCAGTTCTTC
d_call: -; j_call: TRBJ1-1; clone_size: once; v_call: TRBV5-6; cdr3_aa: CASSLDRNTEAFF; cdr3_nt: TGTGCCAGCAGCTTGGACAGGAACACTGAAGCTTTCTTT
d_call: -; j_call: TRBJ1-5; clone_size: -; v_call: TRBV7-2; cdr3_aa: CASSLLLYSNQPQHF; cdr3_nt: TGTGCCAGCAGCCTGTTACTGTATAGCAATCAGCCCCAGCATTTT
d_call: TRBD1; j_call: TRBJ1-2; clone_size: -; v_call: TRBV19; cdr3_aa: CASSTAGGRYGYTF; cdr3_nt: TGTGCCAGTAGTACCGCAGGGGGACGCTATGGCTACACCTTC
d_call: -; j_call: TRBJ2-4; clone_size: -; v_call: TRBV5-6; cdr3_aa: CASSLGGTKNIQYF; cdr3_nt: TGTGCCAGCAGCTTGGGGGGGACCAAAAACATTCAGTACTTC
d_call: -; j_call: TRBJ1-5; clone_size: -; v_call: TRBV10-3; cdr3_aa: CAISDAIGGQPQHF; cdr3_nt: TGTGCCATCAGTGACGCTATTGGGGGGCAGCCCCAGCATTTT
d_call: TRBD2; j_call: TRBJ2-1; clone_size: -; v_call: TRBV7-2; cdr3_aa: CASKEASGPERGNEQFF; cdr3_nt: TGTGCCAGCAAGGAGGCTAGCGGGCCTGAAAGGGGAAATGAGCAGTTCTTC
d_call: TRBD2; j_call: TRBJ2-5; clone_size: -; v_call: TRBV18; cdr3_aa: CASSPSRSSGQETQYF; cdr3_nt: TGTGCCAGCTCACCATCCAGGAGTAGCGGGCAAGAGACCCAGTACTTC
d_call: -; j_call: TRBJ2-6; clone_size: -; v_call: TRBV7-9; cdr3_aa: CASSLVSHKKFSGANVLTF; cdr3_nt: TGTGCCAGCAGCTTAGTTTCCCATAAGAAATTCTCTGGGGCCAACGTCCTGACTTTC
d_call: -; j_call: TRBJ1-4; clone_size: -; v_call: TRBV5-6; cdr3_aa: CASSPRGTTNEKLFF; cdr3_nt: TGTGCCAGCAGCCCTAGGGGGACGACTAATGAAAAACTGTTTTTT
d_call: -; j_call: TRBJ2-5; clone_size: once; v_call: TRBV6-2/TRBV6-3; cdr3_aa: CASSYGTWQETQYF; cdr3_nt: TGTGCCAGCAGTTACGGGACCTGGCAAGAGACCCAGTACTTC
d_call: TRBD2; j_call: TRBJ2-1; clone_size: -; v_call: TRBV11-2; cdr3_aa: CASSLVVSGRALEDEQFF; cdr3_nt: TGTGCCAGCAGCTTAGTCGTTAGCGGGAGGGCCCTCGAGGATGAGCAGTTCTTC
d_call: -; j_call: TRBJ1-4; clone_size: few; v_call: TRBV7-9; cdr3_aa: CASSWDRRADEKLFF; cdr3_nt: TGTGCCAGCAGCTGGGACCGCCGGGCGGATGAAAAACTGTTTTTT
d_call: -; j_call: TRBJ1-4; clone_size: -; v_call: TRBV3-1/TRBV3-2; cdr3_aa: CASSQERGANEKLFF; cdr3_nt: TGTGCCAGCAGCCAAGAAAGGGGGGCTAATGAAAAACTGTTTTTT